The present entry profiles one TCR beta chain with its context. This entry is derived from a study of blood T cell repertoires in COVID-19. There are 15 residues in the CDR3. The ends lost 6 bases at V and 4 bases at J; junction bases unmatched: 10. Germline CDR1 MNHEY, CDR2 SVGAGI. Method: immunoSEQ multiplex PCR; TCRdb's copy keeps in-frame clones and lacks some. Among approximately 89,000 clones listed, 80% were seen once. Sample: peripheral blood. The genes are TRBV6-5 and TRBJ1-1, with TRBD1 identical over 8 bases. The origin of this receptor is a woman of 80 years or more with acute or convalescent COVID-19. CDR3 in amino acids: CASRQPGTGLTEAFF. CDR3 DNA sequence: TGTGCCAGCAGACAACCCGGGACAGGTCTCACTGAAGCTTTCTTT.